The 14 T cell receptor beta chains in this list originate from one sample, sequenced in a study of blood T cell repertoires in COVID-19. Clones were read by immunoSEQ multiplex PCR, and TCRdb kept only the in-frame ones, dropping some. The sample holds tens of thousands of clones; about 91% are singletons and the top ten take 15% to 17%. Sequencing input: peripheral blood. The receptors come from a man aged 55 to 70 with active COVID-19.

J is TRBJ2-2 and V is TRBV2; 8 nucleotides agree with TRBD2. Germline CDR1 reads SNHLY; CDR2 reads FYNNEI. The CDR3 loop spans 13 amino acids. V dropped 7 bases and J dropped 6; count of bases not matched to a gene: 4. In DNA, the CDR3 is TGTGCCAGCAAACCGGGGGGGGCCGGGGAGCTGTTTTTT. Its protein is CASKPGGAGELFF.

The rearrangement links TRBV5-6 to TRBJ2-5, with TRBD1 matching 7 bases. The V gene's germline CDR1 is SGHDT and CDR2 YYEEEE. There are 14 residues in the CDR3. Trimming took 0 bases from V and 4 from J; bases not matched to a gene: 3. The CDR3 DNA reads TGTGCCAGCAGCTTGGTACAGGGGAGAGAGACCCAGTACTTC. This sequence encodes CASSLVQGRETQYF.

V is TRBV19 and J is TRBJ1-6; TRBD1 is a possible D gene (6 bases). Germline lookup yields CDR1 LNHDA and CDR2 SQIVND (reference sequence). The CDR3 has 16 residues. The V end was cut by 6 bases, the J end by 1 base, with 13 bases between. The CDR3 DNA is TGTGCCAGTAGACCGCAACAGGGATCCTATAATTCACCCCTCCACTTT. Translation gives CASRPQQGSYNSPLHF.

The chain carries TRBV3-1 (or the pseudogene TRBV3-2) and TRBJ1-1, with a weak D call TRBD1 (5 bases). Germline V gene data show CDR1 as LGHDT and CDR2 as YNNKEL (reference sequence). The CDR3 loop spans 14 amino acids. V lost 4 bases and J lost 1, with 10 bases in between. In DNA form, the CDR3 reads TGTGCCAGCAGCCGGGGACTTGGGAACACTGAAGCTTTCTTT. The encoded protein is CASSRGLGNTEAFF.

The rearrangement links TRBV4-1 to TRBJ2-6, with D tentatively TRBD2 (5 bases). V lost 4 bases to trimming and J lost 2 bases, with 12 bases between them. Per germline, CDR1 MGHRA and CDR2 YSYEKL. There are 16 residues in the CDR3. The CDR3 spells CASSPPGTAGANVLTF. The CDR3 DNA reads TGCGCCAGCAGCCCGCCGGGAACGGCTGGGGCCAACGTCCTGACTTTC.

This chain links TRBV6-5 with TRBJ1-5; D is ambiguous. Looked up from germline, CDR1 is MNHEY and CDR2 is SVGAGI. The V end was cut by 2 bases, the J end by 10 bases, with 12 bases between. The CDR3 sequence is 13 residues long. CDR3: CASSYGRGDPQHF. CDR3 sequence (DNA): TGTGCCAGCAGTTACGGGCGGGGAGATCCCCAGCATTTT.

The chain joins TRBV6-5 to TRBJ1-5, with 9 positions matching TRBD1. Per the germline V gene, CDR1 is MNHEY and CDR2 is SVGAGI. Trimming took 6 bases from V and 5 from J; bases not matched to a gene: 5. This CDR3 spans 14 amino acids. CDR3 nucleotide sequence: TGTGCCAGCAGCTCCGACAGGGGGTATCAGCCCCAGCATTTT. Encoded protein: CASSSDRGYQPQHF.

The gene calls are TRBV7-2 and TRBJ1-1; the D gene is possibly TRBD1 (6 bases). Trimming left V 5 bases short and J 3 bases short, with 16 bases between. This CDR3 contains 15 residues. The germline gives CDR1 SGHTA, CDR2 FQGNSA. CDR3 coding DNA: TGTGCCAGCAGCCCACAACAGGGAGGGTACACTGAAGCTTTCTTT. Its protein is CASSPQQGGYTEAFF.

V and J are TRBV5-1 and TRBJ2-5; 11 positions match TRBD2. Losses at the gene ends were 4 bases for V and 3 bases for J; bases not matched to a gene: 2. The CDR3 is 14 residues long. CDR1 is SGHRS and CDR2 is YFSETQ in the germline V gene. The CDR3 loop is CASSAGLAEETQYF. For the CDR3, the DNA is TGCGCCAGCAGCGCGGGACTAGCGGAAGAGACCCAGTACTTC.

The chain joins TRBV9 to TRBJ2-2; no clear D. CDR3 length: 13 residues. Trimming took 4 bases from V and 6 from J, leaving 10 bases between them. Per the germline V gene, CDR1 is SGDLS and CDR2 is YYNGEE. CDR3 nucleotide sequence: TGTGCCAGCAGCCTAGACATCCCCGGGGAGCTGTTTTTT. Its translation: CASSLDIPGELFF.

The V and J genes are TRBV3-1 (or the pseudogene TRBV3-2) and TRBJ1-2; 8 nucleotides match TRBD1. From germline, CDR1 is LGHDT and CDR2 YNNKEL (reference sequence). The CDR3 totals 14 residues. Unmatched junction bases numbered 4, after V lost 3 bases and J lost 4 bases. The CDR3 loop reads CASSHPGGVYGYTF. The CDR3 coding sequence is TGTGCCAGCAGCCACCCAGGGGGCGTCTATGGCTACACCTTC.

The CDR3 DNA reads as TGCGCCAGCAGCCACATAACGGGGGGCATCGGCAATCAGCCCCAGCATTTT. It encodes CASSHITGGIGNQPQHF. This rearrangement joins TRBV4-1 to TRBJ1-5, with TRBD1 as a possible D gene (6 bases). The CDR3 length is 17 residues. Germline V gene lookup returns CDR1 MGHRA and CDR2 YSYEKL. The V gene lost 3 bases and the J gene lost 2 bases, with 17 bases spanning the gap.

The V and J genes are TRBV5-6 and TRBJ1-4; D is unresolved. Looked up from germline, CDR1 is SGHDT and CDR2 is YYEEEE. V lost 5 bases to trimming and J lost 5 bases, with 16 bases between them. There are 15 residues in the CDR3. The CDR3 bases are TGTGCCAGCAGTACCGCTTGGGAGGTGAATGAAAAACTGTTTTTT. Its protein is CASSTAWEVNEKLFF.

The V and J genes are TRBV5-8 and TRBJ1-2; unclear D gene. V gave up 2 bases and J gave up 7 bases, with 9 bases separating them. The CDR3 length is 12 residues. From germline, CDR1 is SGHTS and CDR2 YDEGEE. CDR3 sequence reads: CASSFRDPGYTF. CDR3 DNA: TGTGCCAGCAGCTTCCGGGATCCTGGCTACACCTTC. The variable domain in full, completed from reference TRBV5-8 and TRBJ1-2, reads EAGVTQSPTHLIKTRGQQATLRCSPISGHTSVYWYQQALGLGLQFLLWYDEGEERNRGNFPPRFSGRQFPNYSSELNVNALELEDSALYLCASSFRDPGYTFGSGTRLTVV.